A selection of T cell receptor beta chains follows, all from one sample in a study of identical twins. TCRdb re-called the 5' RACE reads through MiXCR, storing one row per CDR3 protein. The table shows 400,000 to 500,000 distinct CDR3 sequences, with 13% to 15% occurring only once. These data also featured in a second study, about yellow fever vaccine responses in identical twins.

The specimen was CD4+ T cells sorted from blood. The receptors were sampled from a woman between 18 and 30 years old in good health. CDR3s include the opening cysteine and the closing phenylalanine or tryptophan. The D gene is left open where the match is weak. Clone size is not always given. Where it is, it says once, few, many or a class for expanded clones.

TRBJ2-1 | few | TRBV20-1 | TRBD1 | TGCAAAGGGGTTCCGGGACAGGGACCCCATGAGCAGTTCTTC | CKGVPGQGPHEQFF
TRBJ2-3 | . | TRBV3-1 | . | TGTGCCAGCAGCCGTTTACGGGATACGCAGTATTTT | CASSRLRDTQYF
TRBJ2-7 | many | TRBV5-1 | TRBD1 | TGCGCCAGCAGCTCCGACAGGGTCGAGCAGTACTTC | CASSSDRVEQYF
TRBJ1-3 | . | TRBV18 | . | TGTGCCAGCTCACCGGGCCTTGAGGGAAACACCATATATTTT | CASSPGLEGNTIYF
TRBJ2-7 | many | TRBV12-3/TRBV12-4 | TRBD2 | TGTGCCAGCAGCCGGACTAGCGGGAGAATTAACTCCTACGAGCAGTACTTC | CASSRTSGRINSYEQYF
TRBJ2-1 | many | TRBV6-5 | TRBD1 | TGTGCCAGCATTATATCTGGACAGGGCAATGAGCAGTTCTTC | CASIISGQGNEQFF
TRBJ2-2 | . | TRBV20-1 | TRBD1 | TGCAGTGCTACCTATAGCAGGGGGACCGGGGAGCTGTTTTTT | CSATYSRGTGELFF
TRBJ2-7 | few | TRBV5-4 | . | TGTGCCAGCAGCATACACCCAGGGGAGGGCTACGAGCAGTACTTC | CASSIHPGEGYEQYF
TRBJ2-2 | . | TRBV27 | TRBD1 | TGTGCCAGCAGTTTATCTGGGACAGGGGTTCCCGGGGAGCTGTTTTTT | CASSLSGTGVPGELFF
TRBJ2-7 | . | TRBV10-3 | . | TGTGCCATCAGGGGGGCGAGCTCCTACGAGCAGTACTTC | CAIRGASSYEQYF
TRBJ1-1 | many | TRBV11-2 | . | TGTGCCAGCAGCCCGCGGACCGGGAGGAACACTGAAGCTTTCTTT | CASSPRTGRNTEAFF
TRBJ2-2 | . | TRBV30 | . | TGTGCCTGGAGTGGGGGGTCTGATAACACCGGGGAGCTGTTTTTT | CAWSGGSDNTGELFF
TRBJ1-6 | . | TRBV18 | . | TGTGCCAGCTCACCAGGAGATAATTCACCCCTCCACTTT | CASSPGDNSPLHF
TRBJ1-5 | few | TRBV12-3/TRBV12-4 | . | TGTGCCAGCAGCCGCCCGGATCAGCCCCAGCATTTT | CASSRPDQPQHF
TRBJ2-7 | . | TRBV12-3/TRBV12-4 | . | TGTGCCAGCATGGCTAGCGTCGAGCAGTACTTC | CASMASVEQYF
TRBJ1-4 | once | TRBV5-4 | . | TGTGCCAGCAGTCCCGCAGGGTCCCATAATGAAAAACTGTTTTTT | CASSPAGSHNEKLFF
TRBJ2-2 | . | TRBV7-9 | TRBD1 | TGTGCCAGCAGGACGACAGGGGGCGACACCGGGGAGCTGTTTTTT | CASRTTGGDTGELFF
TRBJ2-7 | . | TRBV25-1 | . | TGTGCCAGCAGTACGTCACAGATCGCCTACGAGCAGTACTTC | CASSTSQIAYEQYF
TRBJ2-2 | . | TRBV28 | . | TGTGCCAGCCACTCACCCGGCAGCAACCTAAACACCGGGGAGCTGTTTTTT | CASHSPGSNLNTGELFF
TRBJ2-1 | few | TRBV28 | . | TGTGCCAGCAGTTTAGCAGGGTGGAACAATGAGCAGTTCTTC | CASSLAGWNNEQFF
TRBJ1-6 | . | TRBV7-9 | . | TGTGCCAGCAGCTCCGGACAGTTTAATTCACCCCTCCACTTT | CASSSGQFNSPLHF
TRBJ2-4 | few | TRBV20-1 | . | TGCAGTGCTAGGACAGACAAAAACATTCAGTACTTC | CSARTDKNIQYF
TRBJ1-2 | many | TRBV5-1 | TRBD1 | TGCGCCAGCAGCTTATCCGGGACAGGGTCAGGCTACACCTTC | CASSLSGTGSGYTF
TRBJ2-7 | . | TRBV7-8 | TRBD2 | TGTGCCAGCAGCTTAGTCGGGGGGTCGGGGAGCTCCTACGAGCAGTACTTC | CASSLVGGSGSSYEQYF
TRBJ2-5 | few | TRBV24-1 | . | TGTGCCACCAGTGATTTCGGAGAGTACCAAGAGACCCAGTACTTC | CATSDFGEYQETQYF
TRBJ2-7 | few | TRBV6-2/TRBV6-3 | . | TGTGCCAGCAGAGCCGGGAAGATGTACTTC | CASRAGKMYF
TRBJ2-1 | few | TRBV5-1 | . | TGCGCCAGCAGCTGGGAACTAGCTTCTGAGCAGTTCTTC | CASSWELASEQFF
TRBJ2-7 | many | TRBV12-3/TRBV12-4 | . | TGTGCCAGCAGTTCTCAGACAGCGGGTAAGGGGGGGCAGTACTTC | CASSSQTAGKGGQYF
TRBJ2-3 | . | TRBV7-2 | TRBD1 | TGTGCCAGCAGCGCGCGCAGGACAGGGGGCACAGATACGCAGTATTTT | CASSARRTGGTDTQYF
TRBJ2-1 | few | TRBV2 | TRBD2 | TGTGCCAGCAGTGCTCCGGGACTAGCGGGGGGCAGCAATGAGCAGTTCTTC | CASSAPGLAGGSNEQFF
TRBJ2-2 | many | TRBV13 | . | TGTGCCAGTAGCCGCAGAAACACCGGGGAGCTGTTTTTT | CASSRRNTGELFF
TRBJ2-5 | few | TRBV6-1 | TRBD2 | TGTGCCAGCACCCTATCGGGGGGGGTCGGGGAGACCCAGTACTTC | CASTLSGGVGETQYF
TRBJ2-4 | . | TRBV5-1 | TRBD1 | TGCGCCAGCAGCTCGGGATTTACAGGGGAGAAAAACATTCAGTACTTC | CASSSGFTGEKNIQYF
TRBJ2-3 | . | TRBV6-2/TRBV6-3 | TRBD2 | TGTGCCAGCAGTTTCGGACTAGGCCTTACTAGCACAGATACGCAGTATTTT | CASSFGLGLTSTDTQYF
TRBJ2-2 | . | TRBV7-9 | TRBD2 | TGTGCCAGCAGCCCCATAGCGGGGGGGAACACCGGGGAGCTGTTTTTT | CASSPIAGGNTGELFF
TRBJ2-3 | . | TRBV21-1 | . | TGTGCCAGCAGCAAAGACCCCGGGACGTGGGTAGACCCCGCCACAGATACGCAGTATTTT | CASSKDPGTWVDPATDTQYF
TRBJ2-1 | many | TRBV7-2 | . | TGTGCCAGCAGCTTAGGATTGAGGGGTACCTACAATGAGCAGTTCTTC | CASSLGLRGTYNEQFF
TRBJ2-3 | few | TRBV15 | . | TGTGCCACCAGCAGAGATCGGGTCGGCGCAGATACGCAGTATTTT | CATSRDRVGADTQYF
TRBJ2-1 | . | TRBV11-2 | TRBD2 | TGTGCCAGCAGCTTAGATTCCCCTGCTAGCGGGGGGAGGAATGAGCAGTTCTTC | CASSLDSPASGGRNEQFF
TRBJ2-7 | . | TRBV18 | . | TGTGCCAGCGGGTCTGGACTGGGCACCTACGAGCAGTACTTC | CASGSGLGTYEQYF
TRBJ2-1 | . | TRBV20-1 | TRBD2 | TGCAGTGCTAGAGTGTTCCGGGGGGGTATCGCCAATGAGCAGTTCTTC | CSARVFRGGIANEQFF
TRBJ2-6 | few | TRBV5-1 | . | TGCGCCAGCAGCTTGGTGGCAGGTCACTCTGGGGCCAACGTCCTGACTTTC | CASSLVAGHSGANVLTF
TRBJ2-7 | few | TRBV6-2/TRBV6-3 | . | TGTGCCACCAGACCCTTGGGGGCCTACGAGCAGTACTTC | CATRPLGAYEQYF
TRBJ1-1 | few | TRBV5-1 | TRBD1 | TGCGCCAGCAGCCCAAGACAGGGTGCGAACACTGAAGCTTTCTTT | CASSPRQGANTEAFF
TRBJ2-7 | . | TRBV5-1 | TRBD1 | TGCGCCAGCAGCTTGGATCCAGGGGGCTTCTACGAGCAGTACTTC | CASSLDPGGFYEQYF
TRBJ2-7 | many | TRBV3-1 | TRBD1 | TGTGCCAGCAGCCAGACAGGGATCGCCTACGAGCAGTACTTC | CASSQTGIAYEQYF
TRBJ1-5 | few | TRBV29-1 | . | TGCAGCGTTGCAGGGGACGGCAATCAGCCCCAGCATTTT | CSVAGDGNQPQHF
TRBJ2-7 | few | TRBV7-9 | TRBD2 | TGTGCCAGCAGCCATGCGGGAGGGAAGGGCGACGAGCAGTACTTC | CASSHAGGKGDEQYF
TRBJ2-7 | . | TRBV10-3 | TRBD2 | TGTGCCATCGGGGGACTAGGCCGCTCCTACGAGCAGTACTTC | CAIGGLGRSYEQYF
TRBJ2-6 | few | TRBV5-1 | . | TGCGCCAGCAGCAGAACAGGGACTGGGGCCAACGTCCTGACTTTC | CASSRTGTGANVLTF
TRBJ2-2 | few | TRBV5-4 | TRBD2 | TGTGCCAGCAGCTTAAACGGGGGGGGTGGCACCGGGGAGCTGTTTTTT | CASSLNGGGGTGELFF